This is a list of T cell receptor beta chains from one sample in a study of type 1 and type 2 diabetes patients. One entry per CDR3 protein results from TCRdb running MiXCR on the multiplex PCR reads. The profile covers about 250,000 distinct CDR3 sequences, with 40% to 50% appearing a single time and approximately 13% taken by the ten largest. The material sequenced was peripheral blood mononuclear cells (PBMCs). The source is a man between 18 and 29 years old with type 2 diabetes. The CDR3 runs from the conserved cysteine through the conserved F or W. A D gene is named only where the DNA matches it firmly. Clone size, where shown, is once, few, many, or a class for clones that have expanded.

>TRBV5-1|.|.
CASSSDGPAASGNTIYF
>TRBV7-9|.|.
CASSLSSESRRGYTF
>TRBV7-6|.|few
CASSTAGGSPLHF
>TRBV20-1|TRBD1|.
CSASGTGDYGYTF
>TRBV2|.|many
CASNQKLTSTDTQYF
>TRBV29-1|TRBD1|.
CSVGGDRNFDGYTF
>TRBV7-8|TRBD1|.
CASSLGSRQGANTEAFF
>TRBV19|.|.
CASSTWTFGGYTF
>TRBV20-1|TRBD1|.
CSAPKPGTGQETQYF
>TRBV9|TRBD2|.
CASSVAGTMLETQYF
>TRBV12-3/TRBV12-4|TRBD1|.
CASSLPDRGQETQYF
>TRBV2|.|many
CASSERKRYTGELFF
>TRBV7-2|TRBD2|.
CASSLVVAGAGETQYF
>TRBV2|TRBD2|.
CASSRTSGKVDSYNEQFF
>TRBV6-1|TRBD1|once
CASSEAPGQGANGYTF
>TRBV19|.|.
CASMMWERTGELFF
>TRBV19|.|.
CASTFMGTEAFF
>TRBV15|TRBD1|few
CATRTGGYSDYGYTF